The 30 T cell receptor beta chains reported below all come from one sample, sequenced in a study of blood T cell repertoires in COVID-19. Clones were sequenced by immunoSEQ multiplex PCR, and TCRdb holds only the in-frame ones, with some missing. Here the sample spans around 220,000 clones, more than 75% being singletons. The sample was PBMCs or T cells enriched from blood (not recorded which). These TCRs come from a woman between 40 and 55 years old with acute COVID-19.

This clone was detected a few times. V and J are TRBV10-3 and TRBJ2-6; 7 positions agree with TRBD2. After removal of 11 bases from V and 2 bases from J, the junction contained 6 bases not matched to a gene. The CDR3 has 14 amino acids. CDR1 is ENHRY and CDR2 is SYGVKD in the germline V gene. The CDR3 protein is CASREGPGANVLTF. CDR3 coding DNA: TGTGCCTCCAGGGAGGGCCCTGGGGCCAACGTCCTGACTTTC.

Concerning this clone itself: The sample contains more than one DNA sequence encoding this CDR3. The chain combines TRBV5-1 with TRBJ2-2; D call uncertain. CDR1 and CDR2 (germline): SGHRS, YFSETQ. This CDR3 comprises 14 residues. V lost 4 bases and J lost 0, with 7 bases in between. The CDR3 is CASSPQANTGELFF. The CDR3 nucleotides are TGCGCCAGCAGCCCCCAGGCGAACACCGGGGAGCTGTTTTTT.

The chain recombines TRBV9 with TRBJ1-4; TRBD1 aligns across 7 bases. Germline lookup yields CDR1 SGDLS and CDR2 YYNGEE. There are 15 residues in the CDR3. V was pared by 4 bases and J by 4 bases, with 7 bases of the junction left unmatched. The CDR3 sequence: CASSLAQGDNEKLFF. The CDR3 DNA is TGTGCCAGCAGCCTCGCCCAGGGGGATAATGAAAAACTGTTTTTT.

The chain employs TRBV5-4 and TRBJ2-1, with TRBD2 matching 10 bases. Trimming at V came to 0 bases and at J to 4 bases, leaving 1 base not matched to a gene. CDR3 length: 15 amino acids. Germline CDR1 reads SGHNT; CDR2 reads YYREEE (reference sequence). CDR3 in DNA: TGTGCCAGCAGCTTGGGACTAGCGGGTTACAATGAGCAGTTCTTC. Its translation: CASSLGLAGYNEQFF.

The chain carries TRBV18 and TRBJ2-1; D ambiguous. The germline V gene has CDR1 KGHSH and CDR2 LQKENI. Trimming shortened V by 3 bases and J by 4 bases, and 10 bases separated the two germline ends. CDR3 length: 14 residues. This CDR3 reads CASSPGGAYNEQFF. The CDR3 bases are TGTGCCAGCTCACCTGGCGGCGCTTACAATGAGCAGTTCTTC.

V usage is TRBV19 and J usage is TRBJ2-7; D is perhaps TRBD1 (6 bases). This CDR3 is built from 15 residues. V was pared by 5 bases and J by 4 bases, with 18 bases between. Germline V gives CDR1 LNHDA, CDR2 SQIVND (reference sequence). CDR3 nucleotides: TGTGCCAGTAGTGTATCCATGACAGGACGGTACGAGCAGTACTTC. It specifies CASSVSMTGRYEQYF.

This chain connects TRBV5-4 to TRBJ1-2; D is possibly TRBD1 (6 bases). The CDR3 length is 13 residues. V lost 2 bases to trimming and J lost 6 bases, with 11 bases between them. The germline V gene encodes CDR1 SGHNT and CDR2 YYREEE (reference sequence). The DNA for the CDR3 is TGTGCCAGCAGCTTAACAGGGTACAATGGCTACACCTTC. Protein sequence: CASSLTGYNGYTF. Full variable domain (remainder filled in from reference TRBV5-4 and TRBJ1-2): ETGVTQSPTHLIKTRGQQVTLRCSSQSGHNTVSWYQQALGQGPQFIFQYYREEENGRGNFPPRFSGLQFPNYSSELNVNALELDDSALYLCASSLTGYNGYTFGSGTRLTVV.

This chain uses TRBV30 with TRBJ1-1; 7 bases line up with TRBD1. This CDR3 contains 14 residues. Germline CDR1 GTSNPN, CDR2 SVGIG (reference sequence). J lost 3 bases, V lost 8 bases, and 12 bases had no gene match. CDR3 residues: CAGSGGLYDTEAFF. The CDR3 DNA sequence: TGTGCCGGATCAGGGGGGTTATATGACACTGAAGCTTTCTTT.

The gene calls are TRBV20-1 and TRBJ1-3; D remains ambiguous. The CDR3 spans 11 residues. Germline V gives CDR1 DFQATT, CDR2 SNEGSKA (reference sequence). Trimming cost V 6 bases and J 2 bases, with 5 bases left between them. In DNA form, the CDR3 reads TGCAGTGCCTTAACTGGAAACACCATATATTTT. It yields the protein CSALTGNTIYF.

The rearrangement links TRBV9 to TRBJ1-1; unclear D gene. Between the trimmed V and J ends, which lost 0 bases and 1 base, there was a span of 7 bases. The CDR3 is made up of 14 amino acids. Germline assignment: CDR1 SGDLS and CDR2 YYNGEE. The chain's CDR3 is CASSVVAPNTEAFF. As DNA, the CDR3 is TGTGCCAGCAGCGTAGTAGCACCGAACACTGAAGCTTTCTTT.

The CDR3 reads CASSLGWAGPLEGTDTQYF. CDR3 bases: TGTGCCAGCAGCTTAGGCTGGGCAGGGCCCCTTGAGGGCACAGATACGCAGTATTTT. The chain employs TRBV13 and TRBJ2-3; tentatively, D is TRBD1 (5 bases). Per germline, CDR1 PRHDT and CDR2 FYEKMQ (reference sequence). Trimming shortened V by 0 bases and J by 1 base, and 20 bases separated the two germline ends. The CDR3 runs to 19 residues.

This chain connects TRBV28 to TRBJ1-1; D gene unclear. The germline gives CDR1 MDHEN, CDR2 SYDVKM. The CDR3 runs 14 residues. The V and J ends lost 5 bases and 4 bases respectively, with 14 bases between them. Here the CDR3 reads CASSPPNEITEAFF. The CDR3, as DNA: TGTGCCAGCAGTCCACCGAACGAGATCACTGAAGCTTTCTTT.

The V gene is TRBV10-3, the J gene TRBJ1-1; D is unresolved. The germline V gene has CDR1 ENHRY and CDR2 SYGVKD. This CDR3 spans 12 amino acids. The V end was cut by 10 bases, the J end by 2 bases, with 11 bases between. The CDR3 nucleotides are TGTGCCACTGGGCACCTTAACACTGAAGCTTTCTTT. Translation gives CATGHLNTEAFF.

This chain joins TRBV28 and TRBJ1-2; TRBD1 matches at 9 bases. The CDR3 runs to 17 residues. Germline V gene lookup returns CDR1 MDHEN and CDR2 SYDVKM. Losses at the gene ends were 5 bases for V and 4 bases for J; bases not matched to a gene: 14. CDR3 region: CASSPLPDRGFFYGYTF. The CDR3 DNA sequence: TGTGCCAGCAGTCCCCTCCCGGACAGGGGTTTTTTCTATGGCTACACCTTC.

CDR3 in DNA: TGTGCCAGCAGTTACTCAGGGCGTAGGACTGAAGCTTTCTTT. This translates into CASSYSGRRTEAFF. V is TRBV27 and J is TRBJ1-1, with D tentatively TRBD1 (5 bases). Germline V gene sequence: CDR1 MNHEY, CDR2 SMNVEV (reference sequence). Trimming stripped 4 bases from V and 5 bases from J, with 14 bases between. The CDR3 sequence is 14 residues long.

Concerning this clone itself: At one of its ends the junction is not consistent with the germline gene, which may arise from a read error. This chain links TRBV28 with TRBJ2-1; TRBD1 matches 11 bases. Germline V gives CDR1 MDHEN, CDR2 SYDVKM. This CDR3 has 13 residues. In nucleotides, the CDR3 is TGTGCCAGCAGTTCAATTAAACCGGGACAGGGGGTCTTC. This gives the protein CASSSIKPGQGVF.

This chain links TRBV19 with TRBJ1-1; D possibly corresponds to TRBD1 (6 bases). V was clipped by 3 bases and J by 1 base, with 15 bases between them. The germline V gene has CDR1 LNHDA and CDR2 SQIVND (reference sequence). This CDR3 is 16 amino acids long. CDR3 sequence (DNA): TGTGCCAGTAGTATGGGTAGGGGGAAGGGGAACACTGAAGCTTTCTTT. Translated, it gives CASSMGRGKGNTEAFF. Filled out from reference TRBV19 and TRBJ1-1, the complete variable domain reads DGGITQSPKYLFRKEGQNVTLSCEQNLNHDAMYWYRQDPGQGLRLIYYSQIVNDFQKGDIAEGYSVSREKKESFPLTVTSAQKNPTAFYLCASSMGRGKGNTEAFFGQGTRLTVV.

CDR3 nucleotides: TGTGCCAGCAGCACCCGGCTAGCGGGGGAGGAGACCCAGTACTTC. Protein product: CASSTRLAGEETQYF. The chain combines TRBV6-5 with TRBJ2-5; 10 positions match TRBD2. This CDR3 is 15 amino acids long. Unmatched junction bases numbered 9, after V lost 6 bases and J lost 5 bases. Germline loops: CDR1 MNHEY, CDR2 SVGAGI.

The chain is built from TRBV19 and TRBJ2-1, with 7 bases matching TRBD1. Germline V gene lookup returns CDR1 LNHDA and CDR2 SQIVND (reference sequence). This CDR3 contains 15 residues. V lost 10 bases and J lost 1; bases outside the gene matches: 10. CDR3 DNA sequence: TGTGCCACCTCAGATAGGGGACAGTCCTACAATGAGCAGTTCTTC. Its protein is CATSDRGQSYNEQFF. Using reference TRBV19 and TRBJ2-1 for the parts outside the CDR3, the full variable domain is DGGITQSPKYLFRKEGQNVTLSCEQNLNHDAMYWYRQDPGQGLRLIYYSQIVNDFQKGDIAEGYSVSREKKESFPLTVTSAQKNPTAFYLCATSDRGQSYNEQFFGPGTRLTVL.

The V call is TRBV11-1, the J call TRBJ1-2; 7 nucleotides match TRBD1. Germline lookup yields CDR1 SGHAT and CDR2 FQDESV (reference sequence). There are 13 residues in the CDR3. V was pared by 0 bases and J by 12 bases, with 7 bases of the junction left unmatched. This CDR3 is CASSLAGRGTHTF. CDR3 coding DNA: TGTGCCAGCAGCTTAGCGGGCAGGGGGACTCACACCTTC.

The chain links TRBV7-2 to TRBJ2-2; no firm D call. With 4 bases removed from V and 5 bases from J, the gap between germline ends came to 14 bases. Germline V lookup: CDR1 SGHTA, CDR2 FQGNSA. The CDR3 runs to 15 residues. This chain's CDR3 is CASSYDTARTGELFF. In DNA form, the CDR3 reads TGTGCCAGCAGCTACGATACCGCGAGGACCGGGGAGCTGTTTTTT.

The chain couples TRBV19 to TRBJ1-5; the D gene is possibly TRBD1 (5 bases). Looked up from germline, CDR1 is LNHDA and CDR2 is SQIVND (reference sequence). V was cut by 7 bases and J by 3 bases, with 28 bases left in between. The CDR3 consists of 19 residues. Here the CDR3 DNA reads TGTGCCAGTACTCAACTCCCCGCGGGACTCGCCATGGTCAATCAGCCCCAGCATTTT. Translation: CASTQLPAGLAMVNQPQHF. Based on the CDR3 plus reference TRBV19 and TRBJ1-5, the full variable domain is DGGITQSPKYLFRKEGQNVTLSCEQNLNHDAMYWYRQDPGQGLRLIYYSQIVNDFQKGDIAEGYSVSREKKESFPLTVTSAQKNPTAFYLCASTQLPAGLAMVNQPQHFGDGTRLSIL.

The CDR3 region has the DNA TGTGCCAGCAGCTTATCCCCGTCGGGGGCCAACGTCCTGACTTTC. It encodes CASSLSPSGANVLTF. This chain uses TRBV7-2 with TRBJ2-6, with D unresolved. V gave up 2 bases and J gave up 4 bases, with 9 bases separating them. Germline V gives CDR1 SGHTA, CDR2 FQGNSA. The CDR3 consists of 15 residues.

The chain combines TRBV5-1 with TRBJ2-7; 7 nucleotides align to TRBD1. Germline V gives CDR1 SGHRS, CDR2 YFSETQ. This CDR3 has 13 amino acids. Germline trimming cut 4 bases from V and 6 bases from J; bases unmatched to any gene: 7. CDR3 coding DNA: TGCGCCAGCAGCCCCCCCAGGGACAGCGAGCAGTACTTC. Protein sequence: CASSPPRDSEQYF.

The chain links TRBV7-8 to TRBJ1-1; 8 bases are shared with TRBD1. CDR1 and CDR2 from the germline V gene are SGHVS and FQNEAQ. The CDR3 is made up of 16 amino acids. The ends lost 5 bases at V and 3 bases at J; junction bases unmatched: 11. For the CDR3, the DNA is TGTGCCAGCAGCAACGCTTGGACAGGGTTTCACACTGAAGCTTTCTTT. Its protein is CASSNAWTGFHTEAFF.

The chain employs TRBV11-2 and TRBJ2-3, with 13 bases matching TRBD2. The CDR3 runs to 16 residues. Germline CDR1 reads SGHAT; CDR2 reads FQNNGV. V lost 4 bases to trimming and J lost 6 bases; unmatched junction nucleotides: 7. The CDR3: CASSSRLAGGVDTQYF. CDR3 DNA: TGTGCCAGCAGCTCTCGACTAGCGGGAGGTGTGGATACGCAGTATTTT. The variable domain in full, with the rest retrieved from reference TRBV11-2 and TRBJ2-3, is EAGVAQSPRYKIIEKRQSVAFWCNPISGHATLYWYQQILGQGPKLLIQFQNNGVVDDSQLPKDRFSAERLKGVDSTLKIQPAKLEDSAVYLCASSSRLAGGVDTQYFGPGTRLTVL.

This clone was counted only a few times. The V gene is TRBV6-2 or TRBV6-3, the J gene TRBJ2-7, with D possibly TRBD1 on 6 matching bases. V lost 2 bases and J 9 bases, leaving 14 bases between the germline ends. The germline V gene encodes CDR1 MNHEY and CDR2 SVGEGT. The CDR3 runs to 13 residues. The CDR3 DNA sequence: TGTGCCAGCAGTTACGGTCGACAGGTCACGCAGTACTTC. It translates to CASSYGRQVTQYF.

This chain connects TRBV24-1 to TRBJ1-1; D is possibly TRBD1 (5 bases). This CDR3 comprises 13 residues. Germline CDR1 and CDR2: KGHDR and SFDVKD. V was cut by 5 bases and J by 1 base, with 7 bases left in between. The CDR3 region is CATSGQRNTEAFF. CDR3 in DNA: TGTGCCACCAGTGGACAGAGGAACACTGAAGCTTTCTTT.

The chain recombines TRBV5-4 with TRBJ2-5, with 9 bases identical to TRBD1. Germline V gene data show CDR1 as SGHNT and CDR2 as YYREEE (reference sequence). The CDR3 extends over 15 amino acids. The CDR3 bases are TGTGCGACCAGCAGGGGTGGACAGGGGATAGAGACCCAGTACTTC. Protein: CATSRGGQGIETQYF.

The chain employs TRBV6-5 and TRBJ1-4; 8 bases fit TRBD1. This CDR3 comprises 14 residues. Germline assignment: CDR1 MNHEY and CDR2 SVGAGI. Trimming cost V 8 bases and J 7 bases; bases outside gene matches: 9. CDR3 sequence: CASRRTGIIEKLFF. The CDR3 DNA reads as TGTGCCAGCCGAAGGACAGGGATTATTGAAAAACTGTTTTTT.